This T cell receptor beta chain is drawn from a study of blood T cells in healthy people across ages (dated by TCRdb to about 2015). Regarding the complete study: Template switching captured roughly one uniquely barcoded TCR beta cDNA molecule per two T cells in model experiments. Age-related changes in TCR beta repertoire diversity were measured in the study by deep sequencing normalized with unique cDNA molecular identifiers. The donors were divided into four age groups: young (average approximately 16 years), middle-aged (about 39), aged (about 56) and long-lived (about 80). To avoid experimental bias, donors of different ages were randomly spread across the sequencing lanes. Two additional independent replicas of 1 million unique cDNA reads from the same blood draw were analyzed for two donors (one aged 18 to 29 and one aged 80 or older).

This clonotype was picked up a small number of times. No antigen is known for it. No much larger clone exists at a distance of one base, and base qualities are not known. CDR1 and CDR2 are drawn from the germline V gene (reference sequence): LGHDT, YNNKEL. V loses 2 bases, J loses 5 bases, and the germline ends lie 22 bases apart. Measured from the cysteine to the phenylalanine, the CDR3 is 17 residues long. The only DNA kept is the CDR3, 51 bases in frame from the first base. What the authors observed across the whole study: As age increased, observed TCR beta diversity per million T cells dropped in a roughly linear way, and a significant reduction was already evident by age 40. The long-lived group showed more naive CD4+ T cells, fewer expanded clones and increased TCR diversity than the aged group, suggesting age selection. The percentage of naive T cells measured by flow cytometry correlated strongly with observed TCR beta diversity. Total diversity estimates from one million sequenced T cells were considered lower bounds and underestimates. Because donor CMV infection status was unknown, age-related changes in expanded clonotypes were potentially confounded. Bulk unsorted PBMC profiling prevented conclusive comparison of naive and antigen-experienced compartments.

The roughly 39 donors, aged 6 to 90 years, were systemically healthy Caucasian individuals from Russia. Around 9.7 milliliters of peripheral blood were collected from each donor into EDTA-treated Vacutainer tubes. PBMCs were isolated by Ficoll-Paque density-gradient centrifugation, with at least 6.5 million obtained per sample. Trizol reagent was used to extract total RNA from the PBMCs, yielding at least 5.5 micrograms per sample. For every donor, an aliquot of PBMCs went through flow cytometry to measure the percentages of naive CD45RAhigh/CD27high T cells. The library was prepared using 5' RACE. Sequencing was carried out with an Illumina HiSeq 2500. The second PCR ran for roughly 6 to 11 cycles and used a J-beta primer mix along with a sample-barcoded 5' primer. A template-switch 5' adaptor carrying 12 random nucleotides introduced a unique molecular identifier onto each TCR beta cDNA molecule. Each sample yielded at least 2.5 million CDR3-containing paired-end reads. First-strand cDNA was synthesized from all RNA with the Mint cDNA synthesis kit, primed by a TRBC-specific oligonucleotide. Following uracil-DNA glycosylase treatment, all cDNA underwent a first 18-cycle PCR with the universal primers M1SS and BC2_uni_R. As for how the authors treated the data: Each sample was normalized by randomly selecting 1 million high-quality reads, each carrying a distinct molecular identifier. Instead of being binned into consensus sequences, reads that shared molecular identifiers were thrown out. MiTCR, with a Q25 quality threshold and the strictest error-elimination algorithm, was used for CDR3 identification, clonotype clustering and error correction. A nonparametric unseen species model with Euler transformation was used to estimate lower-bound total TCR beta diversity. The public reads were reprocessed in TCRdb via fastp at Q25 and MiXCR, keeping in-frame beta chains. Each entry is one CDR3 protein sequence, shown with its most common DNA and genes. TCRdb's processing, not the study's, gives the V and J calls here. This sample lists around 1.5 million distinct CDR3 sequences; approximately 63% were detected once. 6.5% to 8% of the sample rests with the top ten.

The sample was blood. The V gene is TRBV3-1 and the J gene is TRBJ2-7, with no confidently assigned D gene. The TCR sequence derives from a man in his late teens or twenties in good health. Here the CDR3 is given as CASSQTDEIALTNEQYF. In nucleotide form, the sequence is TGTGCCAGCAGCCAAACAGACGAAATCGCCCTTACCAACGAGCAGTACTTC.